Listed below are T cell receptor beta chains from one sample, sequenced in a study of cytomegalovirus exposure and HLA in healthy donors. Clones were read by immunoSEQ multiplex PCR, and TCRdb kept only the in-frame ones, dropping some. This sample has 150,000 to 200,000 clones, with 85% found just once. The sample comprised PBMCs. The receptor set was obtained from a woman aged 45 to 65 in good health and CMV-seronegative. Both conserved end residues are part of each CDR3. The order of the fields is clone size, J gene, V gene, CDR3 length, D gene, CDR3 protein, CDR3 DNA. The D gene is left open where the match is weak. Rows may omit the clone size; those that give it use once, few, many or a size class.

clone size: NA
J gene: TRBJ2-2
V gene: TRBV7-2
CDR3 length: 15
D gene: TRBD1
CDR3 protein: CASSQETGGQGELFF
CDR3 DNA: TGTGCCAGCAGCCAAGAGACAGGGGGTCAGGGGGAGCTGTTTTTT

clone size: NA
J gene: TRBJ2-7
V gene: TRBV7-2
CDR3 length: 13
D gene: TRBD2
CDR3 protein: CASSSRLAGEQYF
CDR3 DNA: TGTGCCAGCAGCTCGCGACTAGCAGGCGAGCAGTACTTC

clone size: NA
J gene: TRBJ2-3
V gene: TRBV13
CDR3 length: 16
D gene: TRBD1
CDR3 protein: CASSLSPGQGTDTQYF
CDR3 DNA: TGTGCCAGCAGCTTGTCGCCGGGACAGGGCACAGATACGCAGTATTTT

clone size: NA
J gene: TRBJ2-3
V gene: TRBV18
CDR3 length: 13
D gene: NA
CDR3 protein: CASSPERVDTQYF
CDR3 DNA: TGTGCCAGCTCACCCGAGCGGGTAGATACGCAGTATTTT

clone size: NA
J gene: TRBJ2-3
V gene: TRBV4-1
CDR3 length: 16
D gene: TRBD2
CDR3 protein: CASSRPLAGDTDTQYF
CDR3 DNA: TGCGCCAGCAGCCGACCACTAGCGGGCGACACAGATACGCAGTATTTT

clone size: NA
J gene: TRBJ2-1
V gene: TRBV28
CDR3 length: 9
D gene: NA
CDR3 protein: CAVGGEQFF
CDR3 DNA: TGTGCCGTCGGGGGTGAGCAGTTCTTC

clone size: few
J gene: TRBJ2-7
V gene: TRBV11-2
CDR3 length: 16
D gene: TRBD2
CDR3 protein: CASSPSLAGGVYEQYF
CDR3 DNA: TGTGCCAGCAGCCCCTCGCTAGCGGGGGGAGTCTACGAGCAGTACTTC

clone size: NA
J gene: TRBJ1-1
V gene: TRBV10-3
CDR3 length: 15
D gene: NA
CDR3 protein: CAISPTTDLNTEAFF
CDR3 DNA: TGTGCCATCAGTCCGACGACAGATCTGAACACTGAAGCTTTCTTT

clone size: NA
J gene: TRBJ1-2
V gene: TRBV6-1
CDR3 length: 14
D gene: TRBD1
CDR3 protein: CASSTGGADYGYTF
CDR3 DNA: TGTGCCAGCAGTACAGGGGGCGCGGACTATGGCTACACCTTC

clone size: NA
J gene: TRBJ1-5
V gene: TRBV7-8
CDR3 length: 15
D gene: NA
CDR3 protein: CASSFVSGNGQPQHF
CDR3 DNA: TGTGCCAGCAGCTTTGTCTCAGGGAATGGTCAGCCCCAGCATTTT

clone size: NA
J gene: TRBJ1-4
V gene: TRBV19
CDR3 length: 13
D gene: TRBD1
CDR3 protein: CASWDRGPEKLFF
CDR3 DNA: TGTGCCAGTTGGGACAGGGGGCCTGAAAAACTGTTTTTT

clone size: NA
J gene: TRBJ1-4
V gene: TRBV19
CDR3 length: 15
D gene: NA
CDR3 protein: CASSIAPGTSEKLFF
CDR3 DNA: TGTGCCAGTAGTATCGCTCCAGGCACTTCTGAAAAACTGTTTTTT

clone size: NA
J gene: TRBJ1-1
V gene: TRBV27
CDR3 length: 16
D gene: NA
CDR3 protein: CASSLHSGVKNTEAFF
CDR3 DNA: TGTGCCAGCAGTTTACACTCAGGGGTTAAGAACACTGAAGCTTTCTTT

clone size: NA
J gene: TRBJ1-5
V gene: TRBV6-6
CDR3 length: 14
D gene: TRBD1
CDR3 protein: CASSWDRVGRPQHF
CDR3 DNA: TGTGCCAGCAGTTGGGACAGGGTCGGGAGGCCCCAGCATTTT

clone size: NA
J gene: TRBJ2-7
V gene: TRBV25-1
CDR3 length: 16
D gene: TRBD2
CDR3 protein: CASSANSGLSSYEQYF
CDR3 DNA: TGTGCCAGCAGTGCCAATAGCGGGCTAAGCTCCTACGAGCAGTACTTC

clone size: NA
J gene: TRBJ2-1
V gene: TRBV27
CDR3 length: 16
D gene: TRBD2
CDR3 protein: CASRNHSGRARGEQFF
CDR3 DNA: TGTGCCAGCAGAAATCATAGCGGGAGGGCCCGGGGGGAGCAGTTCTTC